The 23 T cell receptor beta chains below come from one sample, sequenced in a study of OX40 agonist ivuxolimab in advanced cancers. The assay was immunoSEQ multiplex PCR, and TCRdb's table has in-frame clones only and misses some. Of 96,000 or so clones in the sample, about 92% were seen once. The sequencing used CD4+ or CD8+ T cells sorted from blood, collected in a trial of the OX40 agonist ivuxolimab. The receptor set was obtained from an adult with an advanced solid tumor such as melanoma, head and neck, liver or kidney cancer.

The chain is built from TRBV10-3 and TRBJ1-2; D remains ambiguous. Germline V gene lookup returns CDR1 ENHRY and CDR2 SYGVKD. The CDR3 is 13 amino acids. The V end was cut by 7 bases, the J end by 3 bases, with 12 bases between. Here the CDR3 reads CAITPGADYGYTF. In nucleotides, the CDR3 is TGTGCCATCACTCCGGGTGCCGACTATGGCTACACCTTC.

This clone showed up just a few times. The genes are TRBV7-2 and TRBJ2-7, with 14 bases lining up with TRBD2. The J segment lost 12 bases and the V segment lost 0 bases, leaving 7 bases of the junction unmatched. The CDR3 has 15 residues. Germline V gene sequence: CDR1 SGHTA, CDR2 FQGNSA. Here the CDR3 reads CASSLARGLAGDPYF. CDR3 bases: TGTGCCAGCAGCTTAGCGAGGGGACTAGCGGGAGACCCGTACTTC.

The V gene is TRBV7-2, the J gene TRBJ2-3, with D possibly matching TRBD2 (5 bases). With 0 bases removed from V and 5 bases from J, the gap between germline ends came to 12 bases. Per germline, CDR1 SGHTA and CDR2 FQGNSA. The CDR3 spans 15 residues. Here the CDR3 DNA reads TGTGCCAGCAGCTTAGCGGTCCAGCGGTTAGATACGCAGTATTTT. It is translated as CASSLAVQRLDTQYF. Full variable domain (rest looked up from reference TRBV7-2 and TRBJ2-3): GAGVSQSPSNKVTEKGKDVELRCDPISGHTALYWYRQSLGQGLEFLIYFQGNSAPDKSGLPSDRFSAERTGGSVSTLTIQRTQQEDSAVYLCASSLAVQRLDTQYFGPGTRLTVL.

This clone was seen only a few times. V and J are TRBV30 and TRBJ1-2; a possible D gene is TRBD1 (5 bases). Germline-derived CDR1 and CDR2 are GTSNPN and SVGIG (reference sequence). V dropped 5 bases and J dropped 0 bases, with 19 bases sitting between them. The CDR3 length is 16 residues. CDR3 nucleotide sequence: TGTGCCTGGCTTCAAGAAGGGACCAAAGCTAACTATGGCTACACCTTC. It is translated as CAWLQEGTKANYGYTF.

The genes are TRBV5-4 and TRBJ2-6; no definite D call. The germline V and J ends were trimmed by 1 base and 0 bases, with 8 bases remaining between them. This CDR3 region has 16 residues. The germline gives CDR1 SGHNT, CDR2 YYREEE (reference sequence). Written as DNA, the CDR3 is TGTGCCAGCAGCTTGCTTATGGTCTCTGGGGCCAACGTCCTGACTTTC. Amino acids: CASSLLMVSGANVLTF.

The chain links TRBV6-5 to TRBJ2-7, with D uncertain. CDR3 size: 13 residues. Trimming took 6 bases from V and 3 from J, leaving 12 bases between them. Germline CDR1 is MNHEY and CDR2 is SVGAGI. This CDR3 reads CASRKGQFYEQYF. The CDR3 coding sequence is TGTGCCAGCAGGAAAGGGCAGTTCTACGAGCAGTACTTC.

The chain has TRBV7-9 and TRBJ2-3, with 7 bases identical to TRBD2. Germline CDR1 and CDR2: SEHNR and FQNEAQ (reference sequence). CDR3 length: 16 residues. V dropped 5 bases and J dropped 2; count of bases not matched to a gene: 10. The chain's CDR3 is CASSLPTSEITDTQYF. CDR3 nucleotides: TGTGCCAGCAGCCTACCCACTAGCGAAATCACAGATACGCAGTATTTT.

The chain carries TRBV5-1 and TRBJ2-7; 12 bases map to TRBD2. V gave up 1 base and J gave up 5 bases; unmatched junction bases: 1. CDR1 SGHRS and CDR2 YFSETQ come from the germline V gene. The CDR3 runs to 14 residues. DNA of the CDR3: TGCGCCAGCAGCTTGAGGACTAGCGGGAACGAGCAGTACTTC. Translated: CASSLRTSGNEQYF. The variable domain in full, completed from reference TRBV5-1 and TRBJ2-7, reads KAGVTQTPRYLIKTRGQQVTLSCSPISGHRSVSWYQQTPGQGLQFLFEYFSETQRNKGNFPGRFSGRQFSNSRSEMNVSTLELGDSALYLCASSLRTSGNEQYFGPGTRLTVT.

The chain couples TRBV4-3 to TRBJ2-1; D is uncertain. The V gene's germline CDR1 is LGHNA and CDR2 YSLEER. The CDR3 covers 10 residues. The V and J ends lost 4 bases and 10 bases respectively, with 5 bases between them. The CDR3, as DNA: TGCGCCAGCAGCCCCCAGGAGCAGTTCTTC. Translation: CASSPQEQFF.

The V gene is TRBV7-2, the J gene TRBJ2-5; 14 bases are a match to TRBD2. The CDR3 runs to 15 residues. CDR1 SGHTA and CDR2 FQGNSA come from the germline V gene. J lost 5 bases, V lost 5 bases, and 4 bases had no gene match. The CDR3 sequence: CASSRLAGGPETQYF. The CDR3 region has the DNA TGTGCCAGCAGCCGACTAGCGGGAGGGCCGGAGACCCAGTACTTC.

This chain joins TRBV19 and TRBJ2-7; TRBD2 matches at 10 bases. CDR1 is LNHDA, CDR2 SQIVND, per germline (reference sequence). With V trimmed by 3 bases and J by 4 bases, 6 bases remained unmatched. CDR3 length: 15 residues. The CDR3 coding sequence is TGTGCCAGTAGTATGGCTTTTAGCGGGAGGTACGAGCAGTACTTC. Encoded protein: CASSMAFSGRYEQYF.

The chain is built from TRBV20-1 and TRBJ2-7, with no clear D. Trimming removed 4 bases at V and 2 bases at J, with 6 bases between. Germline V gene data show CDR1 as DFQATT and CDR2 as SNEGSKA (reference sequence). CDR3 length equals 11 residues. The CDR3 sequence: CSAKGTYEQYF. The CDR3 DNA follows: TGCAGTGCTAAAGGAACCTACGAGCAGTACTTC.

The CDR3: CSGGGTAGNTIYF. The CDR3 region has the DNA TGCAGCGGAGGGGGGACAGCAGGAAACACCATATATTTT. The chain carries TRBV29-1 and TRBJ1-3; TRBD1 matches 7 bases. With 7 bases clipped from V and 4 bases from J, the junction kept 7 bases outside the gene matches. The CDR3 is 13 residues long. Germline CDR1 SQVTM, CDR2 ANQGSEA.

Comments on this clone: In the same sample, other DNA sequences code for this CDR3. This chain uses TRBV30 with TRBJ1-4; D unclear. This CDR3 region has 13 residues. Germline V gene sequence: CDR1 GTSNPN, CDR2 SVGIG (reference sequence). The V end lost 0 bases, the J end lost 5 bases, and 7 bases lay between the germline ends. The CDR3 reads CAWSVRRNEKLFF. The CDR3, as DNA: TGTGCCTGGAGTGTCCGGAGAAATGAAAAACTGTTTTTT.

The V call is TRBV5-4, the J call TRBJ2-2, with TRBD2 identical over 8 bases. This CDR3 region has 17 residues. The germline V gene has CDR1 SGHNT and CDR2 YYREEE (reference sequence). V shed 0 bases, J shed 4 bases, and the junction held 8 bases outside the gene matches. In DNA, the CDR3 is TGTGCCAGCAGCTTGGACATCCGGGAGGGCCGCACCGGGGAGCTGTTTTTT. This gives the protein CASSLDIREGRTGELFF. Using reference TRBV5-4 and TRBJ2-2 for the parts outside the CDR3, the full variable domain is ETGVTQSPTHLIKTRGQQVTLRCSSQSGHNTVSWYQQALGQGPQFIFQYYREEENGRGNFPPRFSGLQFPNYSSELNVNALELDDSALYLCASSLDIREGRTGELFFGEGSRLTVL.

This chain joins TRBV4-2 and TRBJ2-1; TRBD1 might be the D (6 bases). V lost 4 bases and J 7 bases, leaving 14 bases between the germline ends. Looked up from germline, CDR1 is LGHNA and CDR2 is YNFKEQ. This CDR3 contains 14 residues. The DNA for the CDR3 is TGTGCCAGCAGCCCCACCGGGACACGGAATGAGCAGTTCTTC. This encodes CASSPTGTRNEQFF.

The chain is built from TRBV6-1 and TRBJ2-7; tentative D call: TRBD2 (5 bases). The CDR3 sequence is 15 residues long. Germline lookup yields CDR1 MNHNS and CDR2 SASEGT. Trimming left V 6 bases short and J 1 base short, with 16 bases between. The CDR3 protein is CASSRGSTDSYEQYF. CDR3 DNA sequence: TGTGCCAGCAGCCGAGGGTCCACAGATTCCTACGAGCAGTACTTC.

The rearrangement uses TRBV7-8 and TRBJ1-1; D unresolved. Germline CDR1 and CDR2: SGHVS and FQNEAQ. The germline V and J ends were trimmed by 6 bases and 11 bases, with 10 bases remaining between them. The CDR3 contains 10 residues. Here the CDR3 reads CASSHLEAFF. The CDR3 DNA is TGTGCCAGCAGTCACCTAGAGGCTTTCTTT.

This clone was seen once. The chain carries TRBV5-1 and TRBJ1-5, with no clear D. V was trimmed by 0 bases and J by 7 bases, leaving 8 bases between them. Germline CDR1 is SGHRS and CDR2 is YFSETQ. The CDR3 consists of 13 residues. Here the CDR3 reads CASSLVGSQPQHF. The CDR3 DNA follows: TGCGCCAGCAGCTTGGTCGGTTCCCAGCCCCAGCATTTT.

The chain uses TRBV30 and TRBJ1-1, with D possibly TRBD1 on 6 matching bases. Germline CDR1 GTSNPN, CDR2 SVGIG (reference sequence). CDR3 size: 14 residues. V was clipped by 2 bases and J by 4 bases, with 14 bases between them. CDR3 nucleotide sequence: TGTGCCTGGAGTTTCTGGGGGCCGGGCACTGAAGCTTTCTTT. It is translated as CAWSFWGPGTEAFF.

The rearrangement links TRBV11-2 to TRBJ2-1, with D possibly matching TRBD1 (5 bases). The germline gives CDR1 SGHAT, CDR2 FQNNGV. Trimming removed 6 bases at V and 5 bases at J, with 17 bases between. CDR3 length: 15 residues. CDR3 loop: CASSRRERQNNEQFF. As DNA, the CDR3 is TGTGCCAGCAGTCGGAGAGAACGACAGAACAATGAGCAGTTCTTC.

About this clone itself: A junction boundary mismatches the germline segment, possibly from a read error. The chain combines TRBV29-1 with TRBJ1-1; 9 nucleotides agree with TRBD1. The CDR3 covers 12 residues. Germline V gene lookup returns CDR1 SQVTM and CDR2 ANQGSEA. CDR3 loop: CSVEDPGQGPVF. CDR3 DNA sequence: TGCAGCGTTGAAGATCCGGGACAGGGACCAGTTTTT.

The CDR3: CASSEARGSSYEQYF. In DNA, the CDR3 is TGTGCCAGCAGTGAAGCCCGGGGGAGCTCCTACGAGCAGTACTTC. The chain recombines TRBV6-1 with TRBJ2-7; D possibly corresponds to TRBD2 (6 bases). CDR3 length: 15 amino acids. Germline lookup yields CDR1 MNHNS and CDR2 SASEGT. Trimming took 0 bases from V and 0 from J, leaving 9 bases between them.